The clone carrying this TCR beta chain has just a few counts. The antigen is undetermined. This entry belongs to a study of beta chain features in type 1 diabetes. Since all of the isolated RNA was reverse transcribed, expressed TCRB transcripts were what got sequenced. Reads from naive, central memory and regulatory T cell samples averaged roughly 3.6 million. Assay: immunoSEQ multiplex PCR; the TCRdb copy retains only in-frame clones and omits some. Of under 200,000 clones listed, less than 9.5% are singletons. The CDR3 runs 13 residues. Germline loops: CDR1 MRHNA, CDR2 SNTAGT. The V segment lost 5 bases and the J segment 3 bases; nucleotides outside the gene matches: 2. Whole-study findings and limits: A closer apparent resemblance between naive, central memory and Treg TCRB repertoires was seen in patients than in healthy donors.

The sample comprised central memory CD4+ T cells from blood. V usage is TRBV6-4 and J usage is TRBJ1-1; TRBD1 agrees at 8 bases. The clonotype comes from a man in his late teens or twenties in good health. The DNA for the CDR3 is TGTGCCAGCAGTTTGGACAGGGACACTGAAGCTTTCTTT. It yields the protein CASSLDRDTEAFF.